This T cell receptor beta chain derives from a study of identifying expanded T cells in peripheral blood. CDR1 is MNHNS, CDR2 SASEGT, per germline. J was trimmed by 4 bases and V by 8 bases; bases with no gene match: 1. The CDR3 contains 11 residues. Healthy donors had no documented immune events, such as infections, while sampled. General study points: Over approximately two and four weeks, about 15 and 19 clones changed, versus more than 1 between replicates.

Regarding this clone: What it binds is unknown.

Generated by immunoSEQ multiplex PCR, the TCRdb table keeps only in-frame clones and is missing some. Counted here are about 130,000 clones, around 88% occurring once; the ten biggest clones make up roughly 8%. This receptor was obtained from a person aged 18 to 75 in good health. Sequences were obtained from blood. J is TRBJ1-2 and V is TRBV6-1; 7 bases are a match to TRBD1. The CDR3 DNA follows: TGTGCCAGCCGGGACAGCTATGGCTACACCTTC. Protein: CASRDSYGYTF.